This entry lists 15 T cell receptor beta chains sequenced from one sample in a study of blood T cell repertoires in COVID-19. Using immunoSEQ multiplex PCR, the repertoire was profiled, and TCRdb retains in-frame clones only, with some absent. The sample yields about 65,000 clones, approximately 93% seen once. The sequenced material came from peripheral blood. The receptors were gathered from an older man with active COVID-19.

This clone has more than one count but fewer than ten. In DNA, the CDR3 is TGTGCCAGCAGTCCCGACAGTGGGGTTCCTCAGCCCCAGCATTTT. It is translated as CASSPDSGVPQPQHF. The chain joins TRBV27 to TRBJ1-5; D might be TRBD1 (5 bases). Germline lookup yields CDR1 MNHEY and CDR2 SMNVEV (reference sequence). Trimming removed 5 bases from V and 6 bases from J, with 17 bases in between. There are 15 residues in the CDR3.

The chain carries TRBV6-5 and TRBJ1-1; 11 bases line up with TRBD1. Germline V gene data show CDR1 as MNHEY and CDR2 as SVGAGI. The CDR3 totals 14 residues. Trimming cost V 7 bases and J 0 bases; bases outside gene matches: 1. The DNA of the CDR3 is TGTGCCAGCAAGGGACAGGGGGTGAACACTGAAGCTTTCTTT. Translation: CASKGQGVNTEAFF.

The V and J genes are TRBV14 and TRBJ2-5; maybe TRBD2 (6 bases). Trimming left V 2 bases short and J 9 bases short, with 10 bases between. The CDR3 totals 12 residues. Germline CDR1 and CDR2: SGHDN and FVKESK. In DNA form, the CDR3 reads TGTGCCAGCAGCCAAACCTCGGGGGCCCAGTACTTC. Its protein is CASSQTSGAQYF.

This clone was seen only once. This chain uses TRBV5-4 with TRBJ1-3, with D possibly matching TRBD1 (5 bases). Trimming shortened V by 0 bases and J by 0 bases, and 10 bases separated the two germline ends. This CDR3 is built from 16 residues. CDR1 SGHNT and CDR2 YYREEE come from the germline V gene (reference sequence). CDR3 sequence reads: CASSLGGILSGNTIYF. The CDR3 DNA reads as TGTGCCAGCAGCTTGGGGGGCATCCTCTCTGGAAACACCATATATTTT.

The chain carries TRBV5-6 and TRBJ1-2; 8 bases agree with TRBD1. The trim removed 3 bases at V and 8 bases at J, leaving 9 bases unmatched. Germline CDR1 and CDR2: SGHDT and YYEEEE. This CDR3 is built from 14 residues. The CDR3 nucleotides are TGTGCCAGCAGCTCTTCGGGACAGGCCCCCGGCTACACCTTC. It encodes CASSSSGQAPGYTF. The full variable domain, in which reference TRBV5-6 and TRBJ1-2 provide the parts outside the CDR3, is DAGVTQSPTHLIKTRGQQVTLRCSPKSGHDTVSWYQQALGQGPQFIFQYYEEEERQRGNFPDRFSGHQFPNYSSELNVNALLLGDSALYLCASSSSGQAPGYTFGSGTRLTVV.

In the case of this clone: Other DNA sequences from this sample encode an identical CDR3 as well. This chain uses TRBV16 with TRBJ2-1; 8 nucleotides match TRBD2. J gave up 5 bases and V 4 bases, and 10 bases lay outside the gene matches. The CDR3 runs 16 residues. CDR1 is KGHSY and CDR2 is FQNENV in the germline V gene. The CDR3: CASSPLAGNSNNEQFF. The CDR3 region has the DNA TGTGCCAGCAGCCCCTTAGCGGGGAATTCAAACAATGAGCAGTTCTTC.

This chain joins TRBV2 and TRBJ2-5, with 8 positions matching TRBD2. CDR1 SNHLY and CDR2 FYNNEI come from the germline V gene. The CDR3 length is 16 residues. Losses at the gene ends were 6 bases for V and 7 bases for J; bases not matched to a gene: 16. The CDR3 DNA reads as TGTGCCAGCAGCCCGGAAAGCGGGGGACCCCCCAGGACCCAGTACTTC. Its translation is CASSPESGGPPRTQYF. Together with reference TRBV2 and TRBJ2-5, the CDR3 gives the full variable domain: EPEVTQTPSHQVTQMGQEVILRCVPISNHLYFYWYRQILGQKVEFLVSFYNNEISEKSEIFDDQFSVERPDGSNFTLKIRSTKLEDSAMYFCASSPESGGPPRTQYFGPGTRLLVL.

The chain combines TRBV19 with TRBJ2-3; D remains unclear. V shed 5 bases and J shed 5 bases, with 17 bases lying between them. CDR3 length equals 15 residues. Germline CDR1 and CDR2: LNHDA and SQIVND (reference sequence). The CDR3 nucleotides are TGTGCCAGTAGTGGAGCCCGGCCGGCTGAAGATACGCAGTATTTT. Residues: CASSGARPAEDTQYF.

The J gene is TRBJ1-1, the V gene TRBV6-5; possibly TRBD1 for D (6 bases). The length of the CDR3 is 13 residues. Germline-derived CDR1 and CDR2 are MNHEY and SVGAGI. V was clipped by 6 bases and J by 5 bases, with 13 bases between them. The CDR3 region is CASSKIRGTEAFF. For the CDR3, the DNA is TGTGCCAGCAGCAAAATTAGGGGGACTGAAGCTTTCTTT.

J is TRBJ2-7 and V is TRBV4-3, with 12 bases matching TRBD2. The CDR3 covers 15 residues. Per germline, CDR1 LGHNA and CDR2 YSLEER. V shed 4 bases and J 6 bases; nucleotides not matched to a gene: 7. The chain's CDR3 is CASSLGLAGLGEQYF. CDR3 in DNA: TGCGCCAGCAGCCTTGGACTAGCGGGGTTGGGCGAGCAGTACTTC.

This sequence joins TRBV6-6 and TRBJ1-3; TRBD1 might be the D (5 bases). V was pared by 8 bases and J by 0 bases, with 8 bases between. The CDR3 extends over 13 amino acids. From germline, CDR1 is MNHNY and CDR2 SVGAGI (reference sequence). Here the CDR3 DNA reads TGTGCCAGCGACAGCCCCTCTGGAAACACCATATATTTT. It encodes CASDSPSGNTIYF.

The chain has TRBV5-6 and TRBJ2-7, with a weak D call TRBD2 (7 bases). The germline gives CDR1 SGHDT, CDR2 YYEEEE. V was shortened by 2 bases and J by 0 bases, with 15 bases between the two germline ends. The CDR3 is 16 residues long. CDR3 in amino acids: CASSFFLGGASYEQYF. The CDR3 region has the DNA TGTGCCAGCAGCTTTTTTTTAGGGGGGGCCTCCTACGAGCAGTACTTC.

This clone appeared a single time. V usage is TRBV19 and J usage is TRBJ1-1, with 10 bases that match TRBD1. The length of the CDR3 is 15 residues. Trimming cost V 3 bases and J 5 bases; bases outside gene matches: 6. The V gene's germline CDR1 is LNHDA and CDR2 SQIVND (reference sequence). The CDR3 coding sequence is TGTGCCAGTAGTATCGGACAGGGGGGTACGACTGAAGCTTTCTTT. This codes for CASSIGQGGTTEAFF.

This chain connects TRBV6-6 to TRBJ1-5; D may be TRBD1 (5 bases). V was shortened by 5 bases and J by 3 bases, with 11 bases between the two germline ends. Germline assignment: CDR1 MNHNY and CDR2 SVGAGI (reference sequence). The CDR3 totals 14 residues. CDR3 nucleotide sequence: TGTGCCAGCAGTCGCGGGGGGAACAATCAGCCCCAGCATTTT. It codes for CASSRGGNNQPQHF.

The V call is TRBV6-1, the J call TRBJ1-4; no firm D call. This CDR3 is built from 15 residues. Trimming left V 0 bases short and J 0 bases short, with 5 bases between. Germline V lookup: CDR1 MNHNS, CDR2 SASEGT. CDR3 loop: CASSEASATNEKLFF. CDR3 coding DNA: TGTGCCAGCAGTGAAGCCAGTGCAACTAATGAAAAACTGTTTTTT.